This is a list of T cell receptor beta chains from one sample in a study of tumor-infiltrating lymphocytes in localized non-small cell lung cancer. This table comes from immunoSEQ multiplex PCR, and its TCRdb copy is limited to in-frame clones, with some not included. The table records around 12,000 clones, about 82% of them present only once. The sample comprised uninvolved lung tissue not adjacent to the tumor. The receptors here all came from a human donor with non-small cell lung cancer. Each CDR3 is given with its conserved first and last residue. The D gene is left open where the match is weak. Clone size is given for some rows only: seen once, a few or many times, or a class if the clone is expanded.

V gene	J gene	clone size	D gene	CDR3 DNA	CDR3 protein
TRBV30	TRBJ2-3	.	TRBD2	TGTGCCTGGAGTGAACACGGGGGGGCCGCTATTCAGTATTTT	CAWSEHGGAAIQYF
TRBV7-2	TRBJ2-3	.	.	TGTGCCAGCAGCTTCCTCGGAGGGAACACAGATACGCAGTATTTT	CASSFLGGNTDTQYF
TRBV5-1	TRBJ2-1	.	.	.	CASSFGPGVGNEQFF
TRBV5-8	TRBJ1-3	.	.	TGTGCCAGCAGCTTCCAAAGCTCTGGAAACACCATATATTTT	CASSFQSSGNTIYF
TRBV29-1	TRBJ1-5	.	.	TGCAGCGTTGAAGAAGGCGGACAGCTGGGCAGGGGGCCCCAGCATTTT	CSVEEGGQLGRGPQHF
TRBV2	TRBJ2-3	once	.	TGTGCCAGCAGTGCCGGGGTTACGCAGTATTTT	CASSAGVTQYF
TRBV19	TRBJ1-2	few	.	TGTGCCAGTACCACGGGCCTCCATGGCTACACCTTC	CASTTGLHGYTF
TRBV27	TRBJ2-3	.	.	TGTGCCAGCACGAGTTCGGCGGCAGATACGCAGTATTTT	CASTSSAADTQYF
TRBV11-3	TRBJ2-5	.	.	TGTGCCAGCAGCTTAGGAAGGGCGAGCCGGGCGGCCCAGTACTTC	CASSLGRASRAAQYF
TRBV7-9	TRBJ2-7	.	.	TGTGCCAGCAGCTTAGGCGGACCCTACGAGCAGTACTTC	CASSLGGPYEQYF
TRBV7-2	TRBJ2-5	.	TRBD1	TGTGCCAGCAGCTTAGGGGGACAGAGACAAGAGACCCAGTACTTC	CASSLGGQRQETQYF
TRBV7-2	TRBJ1-2	.	.	TGTGCCAGCAGCCCTGACGGCTATGGCTACACCTTC	CASSPDGYGYTF
TRBV14	TRBJ2-5	.	.	TGTGCCAGCAGCCCACCGGGGCGAGAGACCCAGTACTTC	CASSPPGRETQYF
TRBV6-1	TRBJ1-2	once	.	TGTGCCAGCAGTGAAAGACCCGAATATGGCTACACCTTC	CASSERPEYGYTF
TRBV25-1	TRBJ1-5	.	.	TGTGCCAGCAGTGTGGGGGGATATAGCAATCAGCCCCAGCATTTT	CASSVGGYSNQPQHF
TRBV7-2	TRBJ2-3	.	TRBD1	TGTGCCAGCAGCTCGGGGACAGGGGGTAGAGATACGCAGTATTTT	CASSSGTGGRDTQYF
TRBV12-5	TRBJ1-6	.	TRBD1	TGTGCTAGTGGACCCGGACAGGTTGTATCACCCCTCCACTTT	CASGPGQVVSPLHF
TRBV14	TRBJ2-7	once	.	TGTGCCAGCAGCCAAGGTCCACCCGGGCCCTACGAGCAGTACTTC	CASSQGPPGPYEQYF
TRBV29-1	TRBJ1-2	.	TRBD1	TGCAGCGTTGAGACAGCGACAGGGATTTATGGCTACACCTTC	CSVETATGIYGYTF
TRBV5-5	TRBJ1-4	once	.	TGTGCCAGCAGCTTGGAGTCGGTGTTGCCTGTAAAACTGTTTTTT	CASSLESVLPVKLFF
TRBV6-6	TRBJ1-2	.	TRBD1	TGTGCCATCAAAGGGGGTCGGACAGGGGGTAATGGCTACACCTTC	CAIKGGRTGGNGYTF
TRBV6-1	TRBJ1-1	.	TRBD1	TGTGCCAGCAGTCCCTCCTCGACAGGGTCACTAAAAGCTTTCTTT	CASSPSSTGSLKAFF
TRBV19	TRBJ1-5	.	TRBD1	TGTGCCAGTAGTCTCGACAGGGCGGAGAATCAGCCCCAGCATTTT	CASSLDRAENQPQHF
TRBV4-3	TRBJ2-2	.	TRBD1	TGCGCCAGCAGCCCGACAGGGGGCGAGGCCGGGGAGCTGTTTTTT	CASSPTGGEAGELFF
TRBV19	TRBJ1-1	medium-sized	.	TGTGCCAGTAGTATAGGCGGGGCAGCCACAGATCCCACTGAAGCTTTCTTT	CASSIGGAATDPTEAFF
TRBV6-1	TRBJ2-7	.	.	TGTGCCAGCAGTGAAGGGGCAGGACTCGGATCTCGCGAGCAGTACTTC	CASSEGAGLGSREQYF
TRBV19	TRBJ2-3	.	TRBD2	TGTGCCAGTAAGCTCGGGGGGATGTCCACAGATACGCAGTATTTT	CASKLGGMSTDTQYF